This T cell receptor (beta chain) stems from a study of T cell repertoires in cytomegalovirus infection (dated by TCRdb to between 2017 and 2020). With regard to the full study: Alongside well-studied HLA-B-restricted epitopes, the peptide stimulations were aimed at recently identified HLA-C-restricted CMV epitopes, whose presentation resists viral immunomodulation. Donor HLA type was relevant to the analysis, because carriage of CMV infection together with the matching HLA type was indicated by public TCR beta signatures.

The study at large found these results: In the ex vivo response, HLA-C-restricted CMV-specific TCR beta clonotypes were dominant, and in two of eight donors the single most frequent clonotype came from this HLA-C-restricted group. Carriers of CMV infection plus the relevant HLA type were discriminated by the cumulative frequency of public TCR beta family members in the study cohort and in an independent roughly 340-donor cohort.

Data came from an Illumina HiSeq 1500. TCRdb reprocessed the public reads (quality trimming at Q25 with fastp, clone calling with MiXCR) and kept in-frame beta chains. Entries are consolidated by CDR3 protein sequence, retaining the most common genes and DNA. The sample data list about 830,000 distinct CDR3 sequences, and 30% to 35% of these were observed just once. In total, the top ten clones hold around 12% of the sample. Interpreted using the paper, the treatment or condition label stands for: in vitro stimulation with specific CMV peptide epitopes to enrich CMV-specific T cells. At least ten counts were recorded for this clonotype. It lacks a known antigen. The record has no base qualities; no much larger clone is one base away. V loses 2 bases, J loses 1 base, and the germline ends lie 9 bases apart. The CDR3 holds 15 amino acids from the cysteine to the phenylalanine. The read is trimmed to its CDR3 DNA, 45 bases read in frame from base 1. According to the germline V gene, CDR1 reads SGHTA and CDR2 reads FQGNSA.

The sample consisted of cultured CD8+ T cells from PBMCs, taken from culture after CMV antigen stimulation. The chain employs TRBV7-2 and TRBJ1-5; the D gene remains uncertain. The sequence derives from a human donor in good health (CMV status not recorded). Some clones in this sample may be carry-over from other donors' samples. CDR3 reads: CASSLTGLSNQPQHF. The DNA is TGTGCCAGCAGCTTAACCGGGTTGAGCAATCAGCCCCAGCATTTT.